The clone carrying this T cell receptor beta chain came up many times. The target antigen is unknown. The CDR3 contains 13 residues. Deletions cut 5 bases from V and 4 bases from J, with 11 bases between. The authors amplified TCR beta CDR3 regions from RNA transcripts. An initial RT-PCR round employing HTBI primers preceded a second-round multiplex PCR. TCRdb called the multiplex PCR reads again in MiXCR, with one record for every CDR3 protein. This table holds some 1.1 million distinct CDR3 sequences, about 35% found once. This specimen comes from a study of Graves' ophthalmopathy and Graves' hyperthyroidism. Study results and limitations: Forecasting of ophthalmopathy progression by the model achieved more than 70% sensitivity and around 72% specificity.

The sample consisted of peripheral blood or thyroid tissue (not recorded which). This rearrangement joins TRBV12-3 or TRBV12-4 to TRBJ1-2, with unresolved D. The sequence was collected from an adult man with Graves' hyperthyroidism. In DNA form, the CDR3 reads TGTGCCAGCAGTCCCGGACCGGCCTATGGCTACACCTTC. Amino acids: CASSPGPAYGYTF.